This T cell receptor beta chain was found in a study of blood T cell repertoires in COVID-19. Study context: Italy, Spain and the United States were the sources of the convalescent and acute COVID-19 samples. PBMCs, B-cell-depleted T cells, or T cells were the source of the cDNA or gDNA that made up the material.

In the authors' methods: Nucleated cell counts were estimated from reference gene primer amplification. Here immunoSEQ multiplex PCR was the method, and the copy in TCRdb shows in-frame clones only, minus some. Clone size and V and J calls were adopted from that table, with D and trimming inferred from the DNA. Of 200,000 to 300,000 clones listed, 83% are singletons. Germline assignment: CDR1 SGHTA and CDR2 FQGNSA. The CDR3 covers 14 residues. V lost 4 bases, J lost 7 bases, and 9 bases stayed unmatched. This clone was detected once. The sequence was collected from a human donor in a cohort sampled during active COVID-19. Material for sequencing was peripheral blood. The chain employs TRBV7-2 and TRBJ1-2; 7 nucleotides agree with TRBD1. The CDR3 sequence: CASSSIQGYGGYTF. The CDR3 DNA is TGTGCCAGCAGCTCGATACAGGGGTACGGTGGCTACACCTTC.